The 31 T cell receptor beta chains below come from one sample, sequenced in a study of shared clonotypes between healthy human individuals. Sequenced by immunoSEQ multiplex PCR; TCRdb stores in-frame clones only, minus some. The sample carries 950,000 to 1,100,000 clones, roughly 74% recorded once. What was sequenced was memory CD4+ T cells from PBMCs. The subset: CD45RA-negative fraction. Receptors originate from a man aged 18 to 35 in good health. Some clones in this sample may be carry-over from other donors' samples.

V and J are TRBV28 and TRBJ2-1, with D perhaps given as TRBD1 or TRBD2 (6 bases each). Germline V gene sequence: CDR1 MDHEN, CDR2 SYDVKM. The CDR3 contains 16 residues. V lost 7 bases, J lost 4 bases, and 20 bases lay in between. Here the CDR3 DNA reads TGTGCCAGCAAAACCTACCTCCCGGGGGCATACAATGAGCAGTTCTTC. Amino acid sequence: CASKTYLPGAYNEQFF.

The rearrangement links TRBV7-9 to TRBJ1-1; TRBD1 matches at 10 bases. CDR1 and CDR2 (germline): SEHNR, FQNEAQ (reference sequence). This CDR3 has 14 amino acids. After removal of 2 bases from V and 7 bases from J, the junction contained 4 bases not matched to a gene. As DNA, the CDR3 is TGTGCCAGCAGCTTATCCCGGACAGGGGGTGAAGCTTTCTTT. Its translation is CASSLSRTGGEAFF.

The V call is TRBV4-1, the J call TRBJ2-1; D is possibly TRBD2 (5 bases). Trimming shortened V by 3 bases and J by 10 bases, and 10 bases separated the two germline ends. Per the germline V gene, CDR1 is MGHRA and CDR2 is YSYEKL. The CDR3 runs 12 residues. CDR3 loop: CASSQAPSEQFF. As DNA, the CDR3 is TGCGCCAGCAGCCAGGCCCCTAGCGAGCAGTTCTTC.

The V and J genes are TRBV5-4 and TRBJ2-2, with D possibly being TRBD1 (6 bases). V was cut by 4 bases and J by 5 bases, with 15 bases left in between. This CDR3 is 15 amino acids long. In germline, CDR1 is SGHNT, CDR2 YYREEE (reference sequence). DNA for the CDR3: TGTGCCAGCAGCCGGGGAACAGGGTGGACCGGGGAGCTGTTTTTT. It codes for CASSRGTGWTGELFF.

This clone was seen ten or more times. The chain recombines TRBV6-6 with TRBJ1-5; D remains ambiguous. Deletions cut 0 bases from V and 7 bases from J, with 10 bases between. The CDR3 is made up of 14 amino acids. The germline V gene has CDR1 MNHNY and CDR2 SVGAGI (reference sequence). The CDR3 DNA is TGTGCCAGCAGTTACTCGAGAGTGGGGCAGCCCCAGCATTTT. The encoded protein is CASSYSRVGQPQHF.

Concerning this clone itself: A read error may explain this, as a much larger clone is one base away. Different DNA sequences within this sample yield the same CDR3. V and J are TRBV11-2 and TRBJ1-1, with D possibly TRBD1 on 6 matching bases. The V end lost 3 bases, the J end lost 1 base, and 6 bases lay between the germline ends. This CDR3 region has 13 residues. Per germline, CDR1 SGHAT and CDR2 FQNNGV. This CDR3 reads CASSLTGNTEAFF. The CDR3 coding sequence is TGTGCCAGCAGCTTGACAGGGAACACTGAAGCTTTCTTT.

The J gene is TRBJ2-5, the V gene TRBV13; D is unclear. The CDR3 length is 11 residues. The V end lost 4 bases, the J end lost 5 bases, and 5 bases lay between the germline ends. The germline CDR1 and CDR2 sequences are PRHDT and FYEKMQ (reference sequence). CDR3 in DNA: TGTGCCAGCAGCTCAGCGGAGACCCAGTACTTC. Its translation: CASSSAETQYF.

This chain joins TRBV4-1 and TRBJ2-5, with 8 bases identical to TRBD2. This CDR3 is built from 14 residues. With 1 base clipped from V and 5 bases from J, the junction kept 3 bases outside the gene matches. CDR1 is MGHRA, CDR2 YSYEKL, per germline. For the CDR3, the DNA is TGCGCCAGCAGCCAAGCGGGAGGGAGGGAGACCCAGTACTTC. Protein product: CASSQAGGRETQYF.

V and J are TRBV18 and TRBJ2-1, with 11 bases matching TRBD2. CDR3 length equals 17 residues. Losses at the gene ends were 6 bases for V and 5 bases for J; bases not matched to a gene: 12. Germline assignment: CDR1 KGHSH and CDR2 LQKENI. The DNA of the CDR3 is TGTGCCAGCTCCTTTACTAGCGGGAGTCGAAGTGACAATGAGCAGTTCTTC. This gives the protein CASSFTSGSRSDNEQFF.

V is TRBV6-5 and J is TRBJ2-1; tentatively, D is TRBD1 (5 bases). This CDR3 comprises 14 residues. CDR1 MNHEY and CDR2 SVGAGI come from the germline V gene. V shed 2 bases and J shed 6 bases, with 11 bases lying between them. The CDR3 DNA sequence: TGTGCCAGCAGTTACGATGGGGCAGCCAATGAGCAGTTCTTC. Encoded protein: CASSYDGAANEQFF.

In its sample, this clone was seen once. Other DNA sequences within the sample encode an identical CDR3. The V and J genes are TRBV28 and TRBJ1-2, with D perhaps TRBD1 (5 bases). The germline CDR1 and CDR2 sequences are MDHEN and SYDVKM. Between the trimmed V and J ends, which lost 1 base and 5 bases, there was a span of 8 bases. CDR3 length: 13 residues. The CDR3 DNA reads TGTGCCAGCAGTTTATCCGGGGGGTATGGCTACACCTTC. Amino acids: CASSLSGGYGYTF.

This clone has just one count. The V gene is TRBV10-3, the J gene TRBJ1-2; D is uncertain. With 0 bases removed from V and 5 bases from J, the gap between germline ends came to 10 bases. Germline loops: CDR1 ENHRY, CDR2 SYGVKD. The CDR3 is 14 amino acids. In nucleotides, the CDR3 is TGTGCCATCAGTGAGTCGACGGCCGTTTATGGCTACACCTTC. Protein product: CAISESTAVYGYTF.

The chain is built from TRBV5-4 and TRBJ2-5; D may be TRBD2 (7 bases). Germline V CDR1 and CDR2: SGHNT, YYREEE (reference sequence). The CDR3 extends over 16 amino acids. Trimming took off 4 bases at V and 5 bases at J, with 21 bases between the two ends. The CDR3 protein is CASSRRGAGVMETQYF. The CDR3 DNA is TGTGCCAGCAGCAGGAGGGGGGCGGGAGTAATGGAGACCCAGTACTTC.

V and J are TRBV9 and TRBJ2-3, with unresolved D. Trimming pared 0 bases from V and 1 base from J, leaving 15 bases between. CDR3 length: 17 residues. CDR1 and CDR2 (germline): SGDLS, YYNGEE. The CDR3 protein is CASSVGVAFTGTDTQYF. The CDR3 nucleotides are TGTGCCAGCAGCGTAGGTGTAGCCTTCACTGGCACAGATACGCAGTATTTT.

The CDR3 DNA reads TGCGCCAGCAGCCAAGACCCCCCCGGAACAGGGGCAGGCCATGAGCAGTTCTTC. This gives the protein CASSQDPPGTGAGHEQFF. The genes are TRBV4-3 and TRBJ2-1; 7 positions match TRBD1. Germline CDR1 LGHNA, CDR2 YSLEER. The CDR3 runs to 18 residues. V was pared by 0 bases and J by 8 bases, with 16 bases of the junction left unmatched.

The chain joins TRBV6-6 to TRBJ1-3, with TRBD1 as a possible D gene (5 bases). Trimming pared 6 bases from V and 4 bases from J, leaving 13 bases between. The CDR3 length is 14 residues. Germline CDR1 is MNHNY and CDR2 is SVGAGI (reference sequence). The chain's CDR3 is CASRMDTAGNTIYF. CDR3 nucleotide sequence: TGTGCCAGCAGGATGGACACGGCGGGAAACACCATATATTTT.

This clone has just a few counts. CDR3 bases: TGTGCCAGCAGTTTAGCTGCTACAGGGGGCTTAGGGGCTTTCTTT. Translating gives CASSLAATGGLGAFF. The genes are TRBV28 and TRBJ1-1; 9 bases line up with TRBD1. V lost 2 bases to trimming and J lost 11 bases; unmatched junction nucleotides: 12. The CDR3 totals 15 residues. From germline, CDR1 is MDHEN and CDR2 SYDVKM.

Here the CDR3 DNA reads TGCGCCAGCAGCCAAGAGGGTACTCTCGCGCAGTATTTT. It codes for CASSQEGTLAQYF. The chain employs TRBV4-3 and TRBJ2-3; D gene ambiguous. The germline V gene has CDR1 LGHNA and CDR2 YSLEER. The CDR3 extends over 13 amino acids. The V end was cut by 0 bases, the J end by 10 bases, with 11 bases between.

The chain uses TRBV10-3 and TRBJ2-1; maybe TRBD1 (6 bases). Deletions cut 11 bases from V and 7 bases from J, with 18 bases between. The CDR3 loop spans 13 amino acids. Germline loops: CDR1 ENHRY, CDR2 SYGVKD. The CDR3 loop reads CASGTQISNEQFF. In DNA, the CDR3 is TGTGCCTCCGGGACACAAATAAGTAATGAGCAGTTCTTC.

J is TRBJ2-1 and V is TRBV25-1; 7 bases are a match to TRBD2. The CDR3 extends over 15 amino acids. CDR1 MGHDK and CDR2 SYGVNS come from the germline V gene. V was pared by 0 bases and J by 8 bases, with 7 bases of the junction left unmatched. The CDR3 region is CASSEYKGGVDEQFF. The CDR3 coding sequence is TGTGCCAGCAGTGAATATAAGGGAGGGGTGGATGAGCAGTTCTTC.

Points on this clone: The same CDR3 arises from other DNA sequences in this sample as well. The V call is TRBV5-1, the J call TRBJ2-2, with 7 bases lining up with TRBD2. CDR1 SGHRS and CDR2 YFSETQ come from the germline V gene. The CDR3 covers 16 residues. The V gene end was trimmed by 2 bases and the J gene end by 2 bases; junction bases not matched to a gene: 6. CDR3 in DNA: TGCGCCAGCAGCTTCTTGGCGGGAGCCAACACCGGGGAGCTGTTTTTT. Translation: CASSFLAGANTGELFF.

The J gene is TRBJ2-2, the V gene TRBV18, with 8 nucleotides matching TRBD2. Germline CDR1 KGHSH, CDR2 LQKENI. The CDR3 spans 16 residues. The V gene end was trimmed by 5 bases and the J gene end by 1 base; junction bases not matched to a gene: 6. CDR3 amino acids: CASSSGGGKNTGELFF. The CDR3 nucleotides are TGTGCCAGCTCATCCGGCGGGGGGAAGAACACCGGGGAGCTGTTTTTT.

The chain has TRBV5-1 and TRBJ2-1; 7 nucleotides match TRBD2. Germline V lookup: CDR1 SGHRS, CDR2 YFSETQ. The CDR3 is 15 amino acids. V trimming: 0 bases; J trimming: 5 bases; junction bases outside the gene matches: 5. The CDR3 DNA reads TGCGCCAGCAGCTTGGAGGGGACTATCAACAATGAGCAGTTCTTC. It yields the protein CASSLEGTINNEQFF.

V is TRBV28 and J is TRBJ1-1, with D hard to call. Trimming removed 4 bases from V and 5 bases from J, with 8 bases in between. This CDR3 has 12 residues. Germline-derived CDR1 and CDR2 are MDHEN and SYDVKM. The CDR3: CASSSHVTEAFF. The CDR3 DNA follows: TGTGCCAGCAGTTCCCACGTAACTGAAGCTTTCTTT.

The chain has TRBV30 and TRBJ2-5, with 11 positions matching TRBD2. The CDR3 runs 16 residues. Germline V lookup: CDR1 GTSNPN, CDR2 SVGIG (reference sequence). The V gene end was trimmed by 3 bases and the J gene end by 4 bases; junction bases not matched to a gene: 10. CDR3 region: CAWRDPRLAGGETQYF. The CDR3 DNA reads as TGTGCCTGGAGGGACCCCCGGCTAGCGGGGGGAGAGACCCAGTACTTC. Based on the CDR3 plus reference TRBV30 and TRBJ2-5, the full variable domain is SQTIHQWPATLVQPVGSPLSLECTVEGTSNPNLYWYRQAAGRGLQLLFYSVGIGQISSEVPQNLSASRPQDRQFILSSKKLLLSDSGFYLCAWRDPRLAGGETQYFGPGTRLLVL.

Details on this clone: The likely explanation is a read error, given a far larger clone one base away. Other DNA sequences in this specimen translate into the identical CDR3. The chain links TRBV7-9 to TRBJ1-4; TRBD1 might be the D (6 bases). CDR3 length: 14 amino acids. Germline CDR1 reads SEHNR; CDR2 reads FQNEAQ (reference sequence). Trimming removed 6 bases at V and 0 bases at J, with 8 bases between. CDR3 sequence reads: CASSWTATNEKLFF. The CDR3 region has the DNA TGTGCCAGCAGTTGGACAGCAACTAATGAAAAACTGTTTTTT.

This clone has just a few counts. The CDR3 region is CASSYSVGGTEAFF. The CDR3 DNA follows: TGTGCCAGCAGTTACTCTGTGGGGGGTACTGAAGCTTTCTTT. This chain links TRBV6-6 with TRBJ1-1; TRBD1 is a possible D gene (5 bases). Trimming cost V 0 bases and J 5 bases, with 10 bases left between them. Germline V gene sequence: CDR1 MNHNY, CDR2 SVGAGI (reference sequence). CDR3 size: 14 residues.

The chain joins TRBV4-2 to TRBJ2-2, with 7 bases identical to TRBD1. Germline loops: CDR1 LGHNA, CDR2 YNFKEQ. CDR3 length: 16 amino acids. Trimming took 0 bases from V and 5 from J; bases not matched to a gene: 6. CDR3 sequence reads: CASSQEGTVQTGELFF. The CDR3 nucleotides read TGTGCCAGCAGCCAAGAAGGGACAGTACAAACCGGGGAGCTGTTTTTT.

V is TRBV5-1 and J is TRBJ2-3; either TRBD1 or TRBD2 may fit D (5 bases each). CDR1 and CDR2 (germline): SGHRS, YFSETQ. The CDR3 runs to 14 residues. The ends were cut back, 6 bases at V and 4 bases at J, with 15 bases in the middle. CDR3 sequence (DNA): TGCGCCAGCAACTTCGAGGGGTTGGCAGATACGCAGTATTTT. This encodes CASNFEGLADTQYF.

This rearrangement joins TRBV29-1 to TRBJ2-7, with unresolved D. This CDR3 is 11 amino acids long. CDR1 and CDR2 from the germline V gene are SQVTM and ANQGSEA. V was clipped by 5 bases and J by 7 bases, with 12 bases between them. This CDR3 is CSVHGVGEQYF. The DNA for the CDR3 is TGCAGCGTTCATGGGGTAGGGGAGCAGTACTTC.

The rearrangement uses TRBV4-1 and TRBJ2-3; D gene unclear. The CDR3 spans 12 residues. Germline V CDR1 and CDR2: MGHRA, YSYEKL. V lost 3 bases and J lost 2, with 3 bases in between. The CDR3 is CASSQDTDTQYF. The CDR3 DNA reads as TGCGCCAGCAGCCAGGACACAGATACGCAGTATTTT.